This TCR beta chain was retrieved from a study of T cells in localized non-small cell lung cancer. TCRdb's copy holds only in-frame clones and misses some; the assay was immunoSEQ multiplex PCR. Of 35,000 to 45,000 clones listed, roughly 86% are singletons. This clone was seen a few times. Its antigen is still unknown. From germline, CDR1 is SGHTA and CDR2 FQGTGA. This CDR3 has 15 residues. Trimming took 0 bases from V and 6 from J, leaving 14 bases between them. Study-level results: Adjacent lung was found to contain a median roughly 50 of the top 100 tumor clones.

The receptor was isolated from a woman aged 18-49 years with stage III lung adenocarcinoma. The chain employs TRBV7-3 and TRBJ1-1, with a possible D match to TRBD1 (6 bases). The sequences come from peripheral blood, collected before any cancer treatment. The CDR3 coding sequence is TGTGCCAGCAGCTTAACGGGCAGGGGAGGAGCTGAAGCTTTCTTT. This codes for CASSLTGRGGAEAFF.